This passage covers 29 T cell receptor beta chains from one sample sequenced in a study of human T cells and chemical hapten exposure. Via MiXCR, TCRdb re-called the RACE reads, giving one row per CDR3 protein. The sample shows some 80,000 distinct CDR3 sequences, 11% of them seen only once. Indicated time point: patch test 2, 6 weeks after DPC sensitization. Treatment specified: therapeutic diphenylcyclopropenone sensitization with weekly scalp DPC. The material sequenced was whole blood, taken in connection with sensitization to the hapten diphenylcyclopropenone (DPC). These receptor sequences come from a man in his late teens or twenties with alopecia areata. Some clones in this sample may be carry-over from other donors' samples.

The chain is built from TRBV28 and TRBJ2-1; D ambiguous. This CDR3 region has 13 residues. V shed 7 bases and J shed 4 bases, with 11 bases lying between them. From germline, CDR1 is MDHEN and CDR2 SYDVKM. The CDR3, as DNA: TGTGCCAGCACCCTGCGGCCTTACAATGAGCAGTTCTTC. Its translation: CASTLRPYNEQFF.

This clonotype was detected ten times or more. V usage is TRBV12-5 and J usage is TRBJ1-1; D is unclear. CDR3 length: 12 amino acids. Trimming removed 7 bases from V and 0 bases from J, with 6 bases in between. The V gene's germline CDR1 is LGHNT and CDR2 FRNRAP. CDR3 DNA: TGTGCTAGTGCTCTAATGAACACTGAAGCTTTCTTT. This gives the protein CASALMNTEAFF.

This clonotype was counted a few times. This sequence joins TRBV4-1 and TRBJ2-1; no firm D call. Trimming stripped 6 bases from V and 3 bases from J, with 18 bases between. The CDR3 has 16 amino acids. CDR1 MGHRA and CDR2 YSYEKL come from the germline V gene. CDR3 sequence reads: CASRPEAAAIYNEQFF. The DNA of the CDR3 is TGCGCCAGCAGACCCGAGGCGGCGGCTATCTACAATGAGCAGTTCTTC.

CDR3 coding DNA: TGCAGCGTGCGGACGAGCACAGATACGCAGTATTTT. Amino acid sequence: CSVRTSTDTQYF. The rearrangement joins TRBV29-1 to TRBJ2-3, with no clear D. Trimming left V 6 bases short and J 0 bases short, with 7 bases between. CDR1 and CDR2 (germline): SQVTM, ANQGSEA. This CDR3 region has 12 residues.

J is TRBJ1-5 and V is TRBV10-3; no firm D call. Germline CDR1 ENHRY, CDR2 SYGVKD. This CDR3 has 13 amino acids. V lost 10 bases to trimming and J lost 5 bases, with 15 bases between them. The CDR3 protein is CASAGQIDQPQHF. CDR3 coding DNA: TGTGCCAGCGCAGGCCAGATCGATCAGCCCCAGCATTTT.

V gene TRBV20-1 combines with J gene TRBJ1-2; perhaps TRBD1 as D (6 bases). V dropped 4 bases and J dropped 4 bases, with 22 bases sitting between them. Germline values: CDR1 DFQATT, CDR2 SNEGSKA (reference sequence). There are 16 residues in the CDR3. CDR3 DNA: TGCAGTGCTACCAGGGGCAGTTCTCACGGGGTCTATGGCTACACCTTC. This gives the protein CSATRGSSHGVYGYTF.

This clonotype was recorded many times. The rearrangement uses TRBV7-8 and TRBJ2-5; TRBD2 aligns across 8 bases. The germline V gene encodes CDR1 SGHVS and CDR2 FQNEAQ. V dropped 1 base and J dropped 2; count of bases not matched to a gene: 3. The CDR3 contains 15 residues. The CDR3 DNA is TGTGCCAGCAGCTTAGAGGTAGCGGGACAAGAGACCCAGTACTTC. Translated: CASSLEVAGQETQYF.

In this sample, this clonotype turned up many times. This chain links TRBV7-3 with TRBJ2-1, with TRBD1 identical over 12 bases. CDR1 SGHTA and CDR2 FQGTGA come from the germline V gene. The V segment lost 4 bases and the J segment 6 bases; nucleotides outside the gene matches: 4. This CDR3 has 15 residues. Here the CDR3 reads CASSSGTGGFNEQFF. The DNA for the CDR3 is TGTGCCAGCAGCTCCGGGACAGGGGGCTTCAATGAGCAGTTCTTC.

A few counts support this clonotype. The J gene is TRBJ1-2, the V gene TRBV4-1; D is undetermined. This CDR3 is 13 amino acids long. The germline V gene has CDR1 MGHRA and CDR2 YSYEKL. Trimming took 4 bases from V and 2 from J, leaving 8 bases between them. CDR3 in DNA: TGCGCCAGCAGCCCTCCAAGGAACTATGGCTACACCTTC. This translates into CASSPPRNYGYTF.

V and J are TRBV7-3 and TRBJ2-2, with 7 bases that match TRBD1. Germline CDR1 SGHTA, CDR2 FQGTGA. The ends lost 6 bases at V and 0 bases at J; junction bases unmatched: 4. The CDR3 is 15 residues long. The CDR3 DNA follows: TGTGCCAGCAGGGACCAGGGGGCGAACACCGGGGAGCTGTTTTTT. It is translated as CASRDQGANTGELFF.

This clonotype showed up many times. The chain joins TRBV7-9 to TRBJ2-2; the D is unclear. The length of the CDR3 is 15 residues. The V gene lost 1 base and the J gene lost 6 bases, with 12 bases spanning the gap. Per the germline V gene, CDR1 is SEHNR and CDR2 is FQNEAQ (reference sequence). Here the CDR3 reads CASSLGGRIPGELFF. As DNA, the CDR3 is TGTGCCAGCAGCTTAGGCGGTCGGATTCCCGGGGAGCTGTTTTTT.

This clonotype was seen only a few times. V gene TRBV6-5 combines with J gene TRBJ2-6; 8 positions match TRBD1. This CDR3 region has 17 residues. Germline V gene sequence: CDR1 MNHEY, CDR2 SVGAGI. The ends lost 2 bases at V and 4 bases at J; junction bases unmatched: 7. The CDR3 loop reads CASSYGQQGDGANVLTF. CDR3 bases: TGTGCCAGCAGTTACGGCCAACAGGGGGACGGGGCCAACGTCCTGACTTTC.

As to this clonotype: Compared with germline, one end of the junction differs, possibly owing to a read error. The V gene is TRBV7-2, the J gene TRBJ2-6, with 9 bases aligning to TRBD1. Per the germline V gene, CDR1 is SGHTA and CDR2 is FQGNSA. This CDR3 comprises 16 residues. Here the CDR3 reads CVSSWDRVAGANVLTF. Written as DNA, the CDR3 is TGTGTCAGCAGCTGGGACAGGGTAGCTGGGGCCAACGTCCTGACTTTC.

Ten or more counts support this clonotype. The rearrangement joins TRBV20-1 to TRBJ2-2; D uncertain. CDR3 length equals 15 residues. Per germline, CDR1 DFQATT and CDR2 SNEGSKA (reference sequence). V lost 2 bases, J lost 3 bases, and 13 bases lay in between. The CDR3 loop is CSARSSARDTGELFF. DNA for the CDR3: TGCAGTGCTAGATCCTCGGCTAGGGACACCGGGGAGCTGTTTTTT.

The gene calls are TRBV20-1 and TRBJ1-6; D might be TRBD1 (5 bases). V lost 5 bases and J lost 11, with 10 bases in between. The CDR3 has 11 amino acids. Germline V gene lookup returns CDR1 DFQATT and CDR2 SNEGSKA (reference sequence). The DNA for the CDR3 is TGCAGTGCTGGGACTGTTACACCCCTCCACTTT. This encodes CSAGTVTPLHF.

As regards this clonotype: A read error may be the cause here, since a much bigger clone is one base away. The rearrangement joins TRBV6-2 or TRBV6-3 to TRBJ2-2, with 10 nucleotides matching TRBD2. Germline loops: CDR1 MNHEY, CDR2 SVGEGT. This CDR3 has 14 residues. The DNA of the CDR3 is TGTGCCAGCGGCCTAGCGGGGGTCACCGGGGTGCTGTTTTTT. Translated: CASGLAGVTGVLFF.

This clonotype turned up a few times. DNA of the CDR3: TGTGCCAGCAGCCGAAGGGGGCGGGGGCAAGAGACCCAGTACTTC. The encoded protein is CASSRRGRGQETQYF. This rearrangement joins TRBV28 to TRBJ2-5, with D perhaps assigned TRBD1 or TRBD2 (7 bases each). CDR3 size: 15 residues. Trimming stripped 6 bases from V and 2 bases from J, with 16 bases between. CDR1 and CDR2 from the germline V gene are MDHEN and SYDVKM.

The rearrangement uses TRBV5-4 and TRBJ2-2, with D hard to call. Germline V lookup: CDR1 SGHNT, CDR2 YYREEE (reference sequence). With 0 bases removed from V and 5 bases from J, the gap between germline ends came to 11 bases. This CDR3 spans 15 amino acids. The CDR3 DNA sequence: TGTGCCAGCAGCTTGGAGACCGGGCAAACCGGGGAGCTGTTTTTT. This sequence encodes CASSLETGQTGELFF.

This clonotype was counted at least ten times. The chain combines TRBV6-2 or TRBV6-3 with TRBJ2-7, with D uncertain. This CDR3 is 15 amino acids long. Germline assignment: CDR1 MNHEY and CDR2 SVGEGT. Trimming removed 0 bases at V and 1 base at J, with 10 bases between. The CDR3 DNA sequence: TGTGCCAGCAGTTACTCAGGGATTGGGTCCTACGAGCAGTACTTC. Its protein is CASSYSGIGSYEQYF.

This clonotype was recorded at least ten times. This chain connects TRBV6-5 to TRBJ2-1; D perhaps matches TRBD2 (5 bases). The germline V gene has CDR1 MNHEY and CDR2 SVGAGI. CDR3 length equals 15 residues. Deletions cut 6 bases from V and 6 bases from J, with 18 bases between. The CDR3 DNA sequence: TGTGCCAGCAGGATTAGGGCTAACGAGGGCAATGAGCAGTTCTTC. Encoded protein: CASRIRANEGNEQFF.

This clonotype showed up just once. The chain has TRBV11-1 and TRBJ2-2; D is perhaps TRBD2 (5 bases). Trimming pared 4 bases from V and 9 bases from J, leaving 12 bases between. This CDR3 is 13 amino acids long. Germline CDR1 and CDR2: SGHAT and FQDESV (reference sequence). For the CDR3, the DNA is TGTGCCAGCAGCTCCCAGAGGGCCCGGGAGCTGTTTTTT. Protein: CASSSQRARELFF.

The genes are TRBV28 and TRBJ1-2; no firm D call. V lost 3 bases and J 6 bases, leaving 5 bases between the germline ends. The CDR3 consists of 11 residues. Germline CDR1 reads MDHEN; CDR2 reads SYDVKM. Written as DNA, the CDR3 is TGTGCCAGCAGTTTTGTCCATGGCTACACCTTC. Translating it yields CASSFVHGYTF.

In this sample, this clonotype turned up a few times. The chain couples TRBV5-5 to TRBJ1-5; D not certain. The V gene's germline CDR1 is SGHKS and CDR2 YYEKEE (reference sequence). This CDR3 has 16 residues. Between the trimmed V and J ends, which lost 0 bases and 5 bases, there was a span of 15 bases. The CDR3 coding sequence is TGTGCCAGCAGCTTGGCGGAGTCACGCGAGTATCAGCCCCAGCATTTT. Protein: CASSLAESREYQPQHF.

The genes are TRBV28 and TRBJ2-3, with D perhaps TRBD1 (5 bases). V gave up 6 bases and J gave up 2 bases, with 9 bases separating them. The CDR3 contains 13 residues. Germline values: CDR1 MDHEN, CDR2 SYDVKM. CDR3 amino acids: CASRPTVTDTQYF. The CDR3, as DNA: TGTGCCAGCAGACCGACAGTCACAGATACGCAGTATTTT.

V usage is TRBV4-1 and J usage is TRBJ2-3, with TRBD1 matching 9 bases. The CDR3 consists of 15 residues. J lost 8 bases, V lost 2 bases, and 8 bases had no gene match. Per germline, CDR1 MGHRA and CDR2 YSYEKL. The CDR3 loop is CASSQNRDRAPTQYF. CDR3 bases: TGCGCCAGCAGCCAAAACCGGGACAGGGCCCCTACGCAGTATTTT.

The sample holds many counts of this clonotype. This chain connects TRBV4-1 to TRBJ1-1; D might be TRBD1 (5 bases). V gave up 0 bases and J gave up 3 bases, with 20 bases separating them. Germline V gives CDR1 MGHRA, CDR2 YSYEKL. CDR3 length: 18 residues. The CDR3 nucleotides are TGCGCCAGCAGCCAAGAACCACAGGTACTCTTGATGGACACTGAAGCTTTCTTT. Its protein is CASSQEPQVLLMDTEAFF.

The table lists this clonotype with a few counts. V gene TRBV20-1 combines with J gene TRBJ1-6; TRBD1 matches at 9 bases. Germline assignment: CDR1 DFQATT and CDR2 SNEGSKA (reference sequence). The V segment lost 6 bases and the J segment 14 bases; nucleotides outside the gene matches: 14. This CDR3 spans 14 amino acids. CDR3 DNA sequence: TGCAGTGCGAAAGACCCGGGACAGGGTTTCTCCCTCCACTTT. This translates into CSAKDPGQGFSLHF.

In this sample, this clonotype turned up a few times. This sequence joins TRBV3-1 and TRBJ1-1; TRBD1 agrees at 10 bases. J lost 4 bases, V lost 4 bases, and 9 bases had no gene match. The CDR3 totals 16 residues. CDR1 is LGHDT and CDR2 is YNNKEL in the germline V gene (reference sequence). The CDR3 is CASSRHATGGRTEAFF. The CDR3 DNA is TGTGCCAGCAGCCGACACGCGACAGGGGGCCGCACTGAAGCTTTCTTT. The whole variable domain, filled in from reference TRBV3-1 and TRBJ1-1, reads DTAVSQTPKYLVTQMGNDKSIKCEQNLGHDTMYWYKQDSKKFLKIMFSYNNKELIINETVPNRFSPKSPDKAHLNLHINSLELGDSAVYFCASSRHATGGRTEAFFGQGTRLTVV.

In this sample, this clonotype turned up a few times. The chain has TRBV9 and TRBJ2-1; D is ambiguous. Germline V gives CDR1 SGDLS, CDR2 YYNGEE. The V gene lost 6 bases and the J gene lost 10 bases, with 14 bases spanning the gap. The CDR3 loop spans 12 amino acids. The CDR3 loop is CASTYPEGEQFF. CDR3 coding DNA: TGTGCCAGCACCTATCCAGAAGGGGAGCAGTTCTTC.